Listed below are T cell receptor beta chains from one sample, sequenced in a study of blood T cell repertoires in COVID-19. Using immunoSEQ multiplex PCR, the repertoire was profiled, and TCRdb retains in-frame clones only, with some absent. The repertoire consists of approximately 200,000 clones, with just under 90% occurring once and the leading ten covering approximately 6.2%. Sequencing used peripheral blood. These receptors all stem from a man aged 55 to 70 who had recovered from COVID-19. Each CDR3 is given with its conserved first and last residue. The D gene is left open where the match is weak. Clone size appears in some rows only: once, few, many, or a class for an expanded clone.

D gene,clone size,V gene,J gene,CDR3 DNA,CDR3 protein
TRBD1,.,TRBV7-2,TRBJ1-4,TGTGCCAGCAGTCACGGACAGGGGGAGGGATTTAGCGGGAAACTGTTTTTT,CASSHGQGEGFSGKLFF
.,few,TRBV7-3,TRBJ1-3,TGTGCCAGCAGCTCAGGGTTCTCTGGAAACACCATATATTTT,CASSSGFSGNTIYF
.,.,TRBV5-1,TRBJ1-1,TGCGCCAGCAGGACAGTCTACAACACTGAAGCTTTCTTT,CASRTVYNTEAFF
.,.,TRBV6-6,TRBJ2-7,TGTGCCAGCAAAAACTCGCTATTTGCGGTCCCAGAGCAGTACTTC,CASKNSLFAVPEQYF
TRBD2,.,TRBV7-2,TRBJ2-1,TGTGCCAGCAGCTACGAGCGGGGGTACAATGAGCAGTTCTTC,CASSYERGYNEQFF
.,.,TRBV5-1,TRBJ1-2,TGCGCCAGCAGCTTGGGTTCGGGGTCTGGCGAAACCCCATATGGCTACACCTTC,CASSLGSGSGETPYGYTF
.,.,TRBV6-1,TRBJ2-7,TGTGCCAGCAGTGAAGCTCGACAGTTCTTTACCTACGAGCAGTACTTC,CASSEARQFFTYEQYF
TRBD1,.,TRBV9,TRBJ1-4,TGTGCCAGCAGCGCGACAGGGCAGAGTGAAAAACTGTTTTTT,CASSATGQSEKLFF
.,.,TRBV28,TRBJ1-3,TGTGCCAGCACCCTAAGAAACACCATATATTTT,CASTLRNTIYF
TRBD1,.,TRBV5-1,TRBJ1-3,TGCGCCAGCTCGGGAGGGGGCACTGGAAACACCATATATTTT,CASSGGGTGNTIYF
.,.,TRBV28,TRBJ2-5,TGTGCCAGCAGTTCTCCGGGAAGGGAGACCCAGTACTTC,CASSSPGRETQYF
.,.,TRBV7-2,TRBJ2-1,TGTGCCAGCAGCTCCCTCGGGTTCGGGGGTAATGAGCAGTTCTTC,CASSSLGFGGNEQFF
.,once,TRBV27,TRBJ1-2,TGTGCCAGCAGTTTTAACCGGGCCAGCGGGACTTTGGATGGCTACACCTTC,CASSFNRASGTLDGYTF
TRBD1,.,TRBV30,TRBJ1-5,TGTGCCTGGGAGACAGGGGCGGATCAGCCCCAGCATTTT,CAWETGADQPQHF
.,.,TRBV6-1,TRBJ2-2,TGTGCCAGCAGTGAAGCCATGGCTAGTTTTACCGGGGAGCTGTTTTTT,CASSEAMASFTGELFF
TRBD1,.,TRBV30,TRBJ1-2,TGTGCCTGGGGACGGGACAGGGGCTATGGCTACACCTTC,CAWGRDRGYGYTF
.,.,TRBV19,TRBJ1-5,TGTGCCAGCGGACCGTCCGGGGTCCAGCCCCAGCATTTT,CASGPSGVQPQHF
.,.,TRBV30,TRBJ1-6,TGTGCCTGGGCTTATTCCCCCTCACCCCTCCACTTT,CAWAYSPSPLHF
.,.,TRBV7-3,TRBJ1-2,TGTGCCAGCAGCCCCTCGGGAAGCCAGGAGAGCTATGGCTACACCTTC,CASSPSGSQESYGYTF
TRBD1,.,TRBV6-5,TRBJ2-2,TGTGCCAGCATCCGGGACAGGGCCGGGGAGCTGTTTTTT,CASIRDRAGELFF
TRBD2,.,TRBV2,TRBJ2-1,TGTGCCAGCAAGCTTAGCGGGCGGAGCTCCTACAATGAGCAGTTCTTC,CASKLSGRSSYNEQFF
TRBD2,.,TRBV19,TRBJ2-1,TGTGCCAGTGGGATAGCGGGATTCACTGAGCAGTTCTTC,CASGIAGFTEQFF
TRBD1,.,TRBV6-2/TRBV6-3,TRBJ1-1,TGTGCCAGCAGTTACGAGTTCCGGGACAGGGGTAGGGACACTGAAGCTTTCTTT,CASSYEFRDRGRDTEAFF
.,.,TRBV28,TRBJ1-6,TGTGCCAGCAGTTCTGCGGGTCCCTCAATCTATAATTCACCCCTCCACTTT,CASSSAGPSIYNSPLHF
TRBD2,.,TRBV19,TRBJ2-1,TGTGCCAGTAGTATACAAGGACTAGGCTTGAGCAATGAGCAGTTCTTC,CASSIQGLGLSNEQFF
.,few,TRBV9,TRBJ1-2,TGTGCCAGCAGCGTAGCCGCGGCTAACTATGGCTACACCTTC,CASSVAAANYGYTF
.,.,TRBV28,TRBJ1-3,TGTGCCAGCAGTTTCCCCGGGATAGCGGGCTCTGGAAACACCATATATTTT,CASSFPGIAGSGNTIYF
TRBD1,.,TRBV19,TRBJ1-2,TGTGCCAGTAGTTCGCGACAGGGAGGCTCCCACTATGGCTACACCTTC,CASSSRQGGSHYGYTF
TRBD1,.,TRBV6-5,TRBJ2-7,TGTGCCAGCAGCCGGACAGGGGATCGATACGAGCAGTACTTC,CASSRTGDRYEQYF
.,.,TRBV2,TRBJ1-4,TGTGCCAGCAGGCGGGGACTGAACGGCGGCACTAATGAAAAACTGTTTTTT,CASRRGLNGGTNEKLFF
.,.,TRBV7-2,TRBJ1-2,TGTGCCAGCAGCATTTACAGGGCTAACTATGGCTACACCTTC,CASSIYRANYGYTF
TRBD1,.,TRBV19,TRBJ2-2,TGTGCCAGTAGCAGGGACAGGGGGGCCGGGGAGCTGTTTTTT,CASSRDRGAGELFF
TRBD1,few,TRBV9,TRBJ2-7,TGTGCCAGCAGCCCGACAGGGTTCGAGCAGTACTTC,CASSPTGFEQYF
TRBD1,.,TRBV11-3,TRBJ2-7,TGTGCCAGCAGCTACCGGACAGGAGACACCTACGAGCAGTACTTC,CASSYRTGDTYEQYF
TRBD2,.,TRBV4-3,TRBJ2-3,TGCGCCAGCAGCCAAGCGGCTGGCGGGGGGGCCACAGATACGCAGTATTTT,CASSQAAGGGATDTQYF
TRBD1,.,TRBV7-8,TRBJ1-1,TGTGCCAGCAGCTCTCCAGGGGGATCCTGGGATATTTTCTTT,CASSSPGGSWDIFF
.,few,TRBV18,TRBJ1-1,TGTGCCAGCGCGCGACAGGAGAACACTGAAGCTTTCTTT,CASARQENTEAFF